The source of this T cell receptor beta chain is a study of blood T cell repertoires in COVID-19. The V and J ends lost 6 bases and 1 base respectively, with 13 bases between them. The CDR3 is made up of 15 amino acids. Germline V CDR1 and CDR2: MDHEN, SYDVKM. This table comes from immunoSEQ multiplex PCR, and its TCRdb copy is limited to in-frame clones, with some not included. The data show under 200,000 clones, with 75% to 90% seen just once and approximately 3% held by the top ten. This chain joins TRBV28 and TRBJ1-5; D is undetermined. The TCR sequence derives from a woman aged 60-75 years who had recovered from COVID-19. The sequencing input was PBMCs or T cells enriched from blood (not recorded which). The CDR3 nucleotides read TGTGCCAGCAGCCCTCCACAGTGGAGCAATCAGCCCCAGCATTTT. This encodes CASSPPQWSNQPQHF.